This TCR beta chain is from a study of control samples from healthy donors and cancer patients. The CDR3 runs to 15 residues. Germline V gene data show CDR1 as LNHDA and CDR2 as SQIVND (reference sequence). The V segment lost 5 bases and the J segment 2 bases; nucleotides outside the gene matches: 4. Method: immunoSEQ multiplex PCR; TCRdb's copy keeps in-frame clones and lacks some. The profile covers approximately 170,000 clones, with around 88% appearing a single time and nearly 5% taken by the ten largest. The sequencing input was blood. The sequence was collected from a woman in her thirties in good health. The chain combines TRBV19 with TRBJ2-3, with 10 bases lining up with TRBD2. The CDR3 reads CASSLLAGTTDTQYF. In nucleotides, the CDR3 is TGTGCCAGTAGTTTACTAGCGGGGACCACAGATACGCAGTATTTT. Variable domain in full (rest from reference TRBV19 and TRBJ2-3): DGGITQSPKYLFRKEGQNVTLSCEQNLNHDAMYWYRQDPGQGLRLIYYSQIVNDFQKGDIAEGYSVSREKKESFPLTVTSAQKNPTAFYLCASSLLAGTTDTQYFGPGTRLTVL.